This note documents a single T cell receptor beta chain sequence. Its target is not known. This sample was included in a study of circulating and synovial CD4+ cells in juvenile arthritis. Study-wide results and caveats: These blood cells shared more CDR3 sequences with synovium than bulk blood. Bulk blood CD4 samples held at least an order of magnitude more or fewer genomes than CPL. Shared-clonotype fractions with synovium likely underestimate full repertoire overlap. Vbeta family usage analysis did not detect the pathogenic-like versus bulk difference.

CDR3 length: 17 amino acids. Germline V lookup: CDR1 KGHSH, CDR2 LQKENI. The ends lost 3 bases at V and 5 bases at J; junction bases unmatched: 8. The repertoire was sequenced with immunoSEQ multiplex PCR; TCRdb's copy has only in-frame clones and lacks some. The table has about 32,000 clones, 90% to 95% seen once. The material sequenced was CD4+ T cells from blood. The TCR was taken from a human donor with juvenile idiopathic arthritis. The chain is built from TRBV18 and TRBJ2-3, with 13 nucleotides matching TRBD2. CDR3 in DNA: TGTGCCAGCTCACCCCTGGGACTAGCGGGGCGGGGAGATACGCAGTATTTT. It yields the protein CASSPLGLAGRGDTQYF.